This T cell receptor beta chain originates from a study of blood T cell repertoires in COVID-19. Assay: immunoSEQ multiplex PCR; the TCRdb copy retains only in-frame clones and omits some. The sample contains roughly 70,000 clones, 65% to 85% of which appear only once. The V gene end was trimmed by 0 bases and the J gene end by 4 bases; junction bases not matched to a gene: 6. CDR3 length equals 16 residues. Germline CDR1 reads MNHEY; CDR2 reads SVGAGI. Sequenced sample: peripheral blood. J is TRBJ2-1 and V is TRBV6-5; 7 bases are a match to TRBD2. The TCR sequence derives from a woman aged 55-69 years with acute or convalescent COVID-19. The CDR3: CASSYSSGEHYNEQFF. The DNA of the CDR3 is TGTGCCAGCAGTTACTCGAGCGGGGAGCATTACAATGAGCAGTTCTTC.